This T cell receptor beta chain was sequenced during a study of hypomethylating agent response in myelodysplastic syndrome. At the level of the study: Patients received azacitidine (about 70% of the 11) or decitabine (3 of 11). Most often mutated was TET2, found in about 50% of the 11 patients.

Points on this clone: Its antigen is undetermined.

Whole-study findings and limits: Novel MDS antigen recognition by shared GLIPH2 clusters is possible but unvalidated.

There are 17 residues in the CDR3. Only in-frame clones appear in the TCRdb table, and some are missing; sequencing was by immunoSEQ multiplex PCR. The sample consists of about 6,000 clones, roughly 79% of them appearing once. The clonotype was recovered from a human donor with myelodysplastic syndrome. The chain carries TRBV21-1 and TRBJ1-2. TRBV21-1 is annotated as a pseudogene. The material was bone marrow, obtained before or after starting hypomethylating agent treatment for myelodysplastic syndrome (not recorded which). The CDR3 DNA sequence: TGTGCCAGCAGCAATTCGGTGAGGGCGGAGCCTAACTATGGCTACACCTTC. It codes for CASSNSVRAEPNYGYTF.